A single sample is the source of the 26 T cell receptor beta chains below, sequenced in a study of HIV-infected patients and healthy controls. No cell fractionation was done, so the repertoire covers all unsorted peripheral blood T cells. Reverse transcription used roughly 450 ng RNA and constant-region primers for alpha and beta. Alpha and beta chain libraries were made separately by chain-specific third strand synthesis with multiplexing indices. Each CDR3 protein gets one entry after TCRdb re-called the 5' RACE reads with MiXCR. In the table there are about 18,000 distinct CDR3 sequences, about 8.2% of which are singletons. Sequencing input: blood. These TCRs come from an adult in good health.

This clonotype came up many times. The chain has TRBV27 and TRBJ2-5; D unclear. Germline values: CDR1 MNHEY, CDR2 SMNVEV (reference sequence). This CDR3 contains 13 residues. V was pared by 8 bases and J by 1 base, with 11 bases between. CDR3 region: CASRASRQETQYF. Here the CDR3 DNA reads TGTGCCAGCCGGGCCTCGCGCCAAGAGACCCAGTACTTC.

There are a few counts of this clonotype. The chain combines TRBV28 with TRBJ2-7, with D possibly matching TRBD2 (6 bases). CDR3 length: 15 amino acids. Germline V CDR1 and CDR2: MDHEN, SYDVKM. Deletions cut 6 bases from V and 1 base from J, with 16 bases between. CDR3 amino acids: CASRRPGLESYEQYF. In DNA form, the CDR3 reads TGTGCCAGCAGGAGACCGGGACTGGAGTCCTACGAGCAGTACTTC.

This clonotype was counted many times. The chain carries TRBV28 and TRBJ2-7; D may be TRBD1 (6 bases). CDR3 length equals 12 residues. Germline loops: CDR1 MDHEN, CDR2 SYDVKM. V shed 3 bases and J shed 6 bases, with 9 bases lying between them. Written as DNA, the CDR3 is TGTGCCAGCAGTTTTTACAGGGCCGAGCAGTACTTC. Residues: CASSFYRAEQYF.

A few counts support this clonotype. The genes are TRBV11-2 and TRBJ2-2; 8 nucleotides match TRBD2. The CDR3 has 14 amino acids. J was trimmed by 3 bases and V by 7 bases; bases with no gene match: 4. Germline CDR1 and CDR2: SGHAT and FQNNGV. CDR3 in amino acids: CASKTGGYTGELFF. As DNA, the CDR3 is TGTGCCAGCAAAACGGGGGGGTACACCGGGGAGCTGTTTTTT.

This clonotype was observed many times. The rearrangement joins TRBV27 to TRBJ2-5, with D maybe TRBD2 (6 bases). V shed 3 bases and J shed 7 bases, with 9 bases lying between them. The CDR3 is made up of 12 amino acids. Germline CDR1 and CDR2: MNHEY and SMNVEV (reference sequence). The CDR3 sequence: CASSLGGGTQYF. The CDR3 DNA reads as TGTGCCAGCAGTTTGGGGGGTGGGACCCAGTACTTC.

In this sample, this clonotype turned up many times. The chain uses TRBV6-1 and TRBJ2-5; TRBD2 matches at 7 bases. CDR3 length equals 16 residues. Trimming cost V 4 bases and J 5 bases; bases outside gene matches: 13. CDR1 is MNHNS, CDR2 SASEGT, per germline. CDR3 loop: CASSASGLAVQETQYF. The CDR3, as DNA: TGTGCCAGCAGTGCGTCGGGTCTAGCGGTCCAGGAGACCCAGTACTTC.

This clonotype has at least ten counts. For the CDR3, the DNA is TGTGCCAGCAGCCCCCGGGACAGGGGCGATCAGCCCCAGCATTTT. Amino acid sequence: CASSPRDRGDQPQHF. The chain employs TRBV6-2 or TRBV6-3 and TRBJ1-5; 10 nucleotides agree with TRBD1. The J segment lost 5 bases and the V segment lost 6 bases, leaving 7 bases of the junction unmatched. CDR3 length: 15 residues. Germline loops: CDR1 MNHEY, CDR2 SVGEGT.

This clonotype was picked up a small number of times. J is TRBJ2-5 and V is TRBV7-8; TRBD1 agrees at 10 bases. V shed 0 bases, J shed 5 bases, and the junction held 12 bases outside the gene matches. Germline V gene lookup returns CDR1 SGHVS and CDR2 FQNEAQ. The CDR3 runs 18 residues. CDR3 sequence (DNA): TGTGCCAGCAGCTTAGCTCGTCCCGGGACAGGGGTGGATGAGACCCAGTACTTC. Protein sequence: CASSLARPGTGVDETQYF.

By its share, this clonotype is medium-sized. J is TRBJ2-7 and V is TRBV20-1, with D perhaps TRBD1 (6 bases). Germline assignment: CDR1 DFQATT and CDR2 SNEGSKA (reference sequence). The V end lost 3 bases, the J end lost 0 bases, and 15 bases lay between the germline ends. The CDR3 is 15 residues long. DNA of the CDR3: TGCAGTGCTAGCCCCGAGACAGGCAGCTCCTACGAGCAGTACTTC. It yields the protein CSASPETGSSYEQYF.

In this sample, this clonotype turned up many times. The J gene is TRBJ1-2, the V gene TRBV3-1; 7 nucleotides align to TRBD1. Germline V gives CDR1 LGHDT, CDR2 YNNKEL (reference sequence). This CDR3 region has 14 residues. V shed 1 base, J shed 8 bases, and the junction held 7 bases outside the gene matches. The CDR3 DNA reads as TGTGCCAGCAGCCAAGGCCCAGGGGGGTACGGCTACACCTTC. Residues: CASSQGPGGYGYTF.

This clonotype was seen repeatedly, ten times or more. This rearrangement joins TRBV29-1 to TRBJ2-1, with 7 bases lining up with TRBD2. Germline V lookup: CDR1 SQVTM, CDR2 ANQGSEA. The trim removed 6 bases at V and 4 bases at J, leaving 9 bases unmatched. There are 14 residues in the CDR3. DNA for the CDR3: TGCAGCGTGGCCCCCGGGACTACGTACAATGAGCAGTTCTTC. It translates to CSVAPGTTYNEQFF.

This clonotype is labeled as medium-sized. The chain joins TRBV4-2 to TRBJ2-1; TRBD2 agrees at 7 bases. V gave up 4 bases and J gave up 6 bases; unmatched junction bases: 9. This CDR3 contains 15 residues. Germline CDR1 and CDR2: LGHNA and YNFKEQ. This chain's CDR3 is CASSPLGGISNEQFF. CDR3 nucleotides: TGTGCCAGCAGCCCCTTGGGAGGGATTTCCAATGAGCAGTTCTTC.

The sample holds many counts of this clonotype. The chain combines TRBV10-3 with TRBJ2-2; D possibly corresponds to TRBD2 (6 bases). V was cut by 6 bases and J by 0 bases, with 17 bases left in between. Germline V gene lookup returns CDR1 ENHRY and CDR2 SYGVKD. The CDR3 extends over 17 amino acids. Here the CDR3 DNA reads TGTGCCATCAGCCCCGACCCGGGCGGGGCGAACACCGGGGAGCTGTTTTTT. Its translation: CAISPDPGGANTGELFF.

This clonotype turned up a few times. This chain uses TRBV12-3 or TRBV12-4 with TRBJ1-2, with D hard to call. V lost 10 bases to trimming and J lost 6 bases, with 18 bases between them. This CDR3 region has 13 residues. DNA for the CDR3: TGTGCCACTCGGGGAAGGATTTATCATGGCTACACCTTC. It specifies CATRGRIYHGYTF.

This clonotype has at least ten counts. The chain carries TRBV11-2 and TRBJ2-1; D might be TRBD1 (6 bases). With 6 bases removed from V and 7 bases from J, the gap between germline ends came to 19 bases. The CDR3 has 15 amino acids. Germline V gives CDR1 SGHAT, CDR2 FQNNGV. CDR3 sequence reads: CASSPYRELGNEQFF. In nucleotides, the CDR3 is TGTGCCAGCAGTCCATACAGGGAGCTCGGGAATGAGCAGTTCTTC.

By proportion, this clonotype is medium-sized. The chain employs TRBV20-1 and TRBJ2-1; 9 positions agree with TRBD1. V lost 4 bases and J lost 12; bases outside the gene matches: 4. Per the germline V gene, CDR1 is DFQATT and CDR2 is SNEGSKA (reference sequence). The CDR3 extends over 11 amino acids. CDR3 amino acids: CSATGGQGQFF. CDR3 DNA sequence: TGCAGTGCTACTGGGGGACAGGGGCAGTTCTTC.

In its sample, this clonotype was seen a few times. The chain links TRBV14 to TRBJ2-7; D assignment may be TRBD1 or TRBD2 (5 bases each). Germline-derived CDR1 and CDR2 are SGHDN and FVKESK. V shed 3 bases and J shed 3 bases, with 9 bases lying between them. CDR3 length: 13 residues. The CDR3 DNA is TGTGCCAGCAGCCAGGCAGGGAGCTACGAGCAGTACTTC. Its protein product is CASSQAGSYEQYF.

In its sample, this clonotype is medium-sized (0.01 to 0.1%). CDR3 DNA: TGTGCCAGCAGTTATCCCCTTAGCGGATACAATGAGCAGTTCTTC. Translation gives CASSYPLSGYNEQFF. The chain joins TRBV12-3 or TRBV12-4 to TRBJ2-1, with a tentative D call TRBD2 (6 bases). The CDR3 length is 15 residues. V shed 4 bases and J shed 4 bases, with 14 bases lying between them.

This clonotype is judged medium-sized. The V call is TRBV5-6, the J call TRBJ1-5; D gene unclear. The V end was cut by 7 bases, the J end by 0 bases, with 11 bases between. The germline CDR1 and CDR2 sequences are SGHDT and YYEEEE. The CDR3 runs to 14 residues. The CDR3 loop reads CASHNYGSNQPQHF. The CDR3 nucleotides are TGTGCCAGCCACAACTACGGTAGCAATCAGCCCCAGCATTTT.

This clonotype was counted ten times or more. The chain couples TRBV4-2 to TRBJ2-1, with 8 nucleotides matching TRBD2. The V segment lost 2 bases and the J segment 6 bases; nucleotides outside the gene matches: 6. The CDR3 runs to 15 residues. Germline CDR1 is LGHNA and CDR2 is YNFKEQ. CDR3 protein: CASSQPGGPGNEQFF. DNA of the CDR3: TGTGCCAGCAGCCAACCGGGAGGGCCGGGCAATGAGCAGTTCTTC.

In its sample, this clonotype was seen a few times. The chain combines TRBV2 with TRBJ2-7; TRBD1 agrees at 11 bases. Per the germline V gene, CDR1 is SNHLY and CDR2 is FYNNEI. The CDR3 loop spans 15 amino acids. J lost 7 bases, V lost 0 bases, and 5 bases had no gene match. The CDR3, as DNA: TGTGCCAGCAGTGAAGCCGCGGACAGGGGGCAAGAGCAGTACTTC. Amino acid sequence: CASSEAADRGQEQYF.

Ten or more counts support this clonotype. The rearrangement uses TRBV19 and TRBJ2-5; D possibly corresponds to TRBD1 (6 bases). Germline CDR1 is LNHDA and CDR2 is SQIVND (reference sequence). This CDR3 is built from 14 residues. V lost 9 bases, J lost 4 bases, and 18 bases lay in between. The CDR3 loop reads CASDLTGPGETQYF. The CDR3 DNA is TGTGCCAGCGATCTGACAGGTCCTGGAGAGACCCAGTACTTC.

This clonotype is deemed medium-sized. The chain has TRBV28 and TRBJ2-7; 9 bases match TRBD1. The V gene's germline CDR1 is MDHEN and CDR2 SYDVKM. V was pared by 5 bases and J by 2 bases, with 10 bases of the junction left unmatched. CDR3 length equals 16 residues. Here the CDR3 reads CASSGTGQGSAYEQYF. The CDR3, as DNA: TGTGCCAGCAGTGGAACGGGACAGGGAAGTGCCTACGAGCAGTACTTC.

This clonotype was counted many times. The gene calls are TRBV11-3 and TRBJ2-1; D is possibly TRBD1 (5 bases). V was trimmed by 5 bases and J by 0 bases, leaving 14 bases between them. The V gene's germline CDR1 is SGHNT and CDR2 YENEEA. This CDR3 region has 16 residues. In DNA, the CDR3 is TGTGCCAGCAGCCCACAGACCGACAGCTCCTACAATGAGCAGTTCTTC. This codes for CASSPQTDSSYNEQFF.

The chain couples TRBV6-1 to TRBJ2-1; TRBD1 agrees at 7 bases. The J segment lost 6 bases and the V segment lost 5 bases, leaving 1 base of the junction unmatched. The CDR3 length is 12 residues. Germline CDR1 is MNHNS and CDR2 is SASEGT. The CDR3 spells CASSHRGNEQFF. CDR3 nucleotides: TGTGCCAGCAGTCACAGGGGCAATGAGCAGTTCTTC.

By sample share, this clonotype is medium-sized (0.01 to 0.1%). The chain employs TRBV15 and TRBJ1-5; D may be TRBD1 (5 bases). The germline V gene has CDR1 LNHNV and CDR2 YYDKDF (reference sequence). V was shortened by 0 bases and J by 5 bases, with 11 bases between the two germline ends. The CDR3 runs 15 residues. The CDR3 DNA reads TGTGCCACCAGCAGAGATGGAGGGGCCGATCAGCCCCAGCATTTT. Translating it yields CATSRDGGADQPQHF.